The 8 T cell receptor beta chains listed next were all sequenced from one sample in a study of response to subunit inactivated influenza vaccine. TCRdb processed the RT-PCR reads anew with MiXCR; each CDR3 protein has one entry. The data show around 790,000 distinct CDR3 sequences, over 20% seen once. This specimen consisted of PBMCs from blood, obtained roughly 5 days after vaccination. The receptors here all came from a man aged 45-60 years who received an inactivated influenza vaccine.

J is TRBJ2-2 and V is TRBV13; weak D call: TRBD2 (6 bases). Trimming took 3 bases from V and 7 from J, leaving 9 bases between them. The CDR3 has 13 residues. CDR1 and CDR2 from the germline V gene are PRHDT and FYEKMQ (reference sequence). CDR3 sequence (DNA): TGTGCCAGCAGCTTCGGCGGGGTCGGGGAGCTGTTTTTT. It yields the protein CASSFGGVGELFF.

This clonotype has a handful of counts. The chain links TRBV10-3 to TRBJ2-7; D is possibly TRBD1 (6 bases). Trimming cost V 3 bases and J 3 bases, with 9 bases left between them. Germline loops: CDR1 ENHRY, CDR2 SYGVKD. There are 13 residues in the CDR3. CDR3 in DNA: TGTGCCATCAGTGAAGTAGGGGGCTACGAGCAGTACTTC. This gives the protein CAISEVGGYEQYF.

J is TRBJ2-2 and V is TRBV7-2; a possible D gene is TRBD1 (5 bases). The germline V gene has CDR1 SGHTA and CDR2 FQGNSA. This CDR3 is 16 amino acids long. Trimming removed 5 bases at V and 6 bases at J, with 19 bases between. CDR3 residues: CASSRLGAGYPGELFF. The DNA for the CDR3 is TGTGCCAGCAGCAGACTCGGAGCAGGGTACCCCGGGGAGCTGTTTTTT.

V gene TRBV28 combines with J gene TRBJ2-7; D not resolved. Germline values: CDR1 MDHEN, CDR2 SYDVKM. V lost 3 bases and J 1 base, leaving 16 bases between the germline ends. This CDR3 comprises 16 residues. Here the CDR3 DNA reads TGTGCCAGCAGTTTCCGCGCCGGGCGCTTTTCCTACGAGCAGTACTTC. It codes for CASSFRAGRFSYEQYF. Filled out from reference TRBV28 and TRBJ2-7, the complete variable domain reads DVKVTQSSRYLVKRTGEKVFLECVQDMDHENMFWYRQDPGLGLRLIYFSYDVKMKEKGDIPEGYSVSREKKERFSLILESASTNQTSMYLCASSFRAGRFSYEQYFGPGTRLTVT.

This clonotype was counted only a few times. This chain uses TRBV5-5 with TRBJ2-5; D is ambiguous. V lost 4 bases and J lost 1, with 11 bases in between. Germline values: CDR1 SGHKS, CDR2 YYEKEE (reference sequence). CDR3 length: 14 amino acids. CDR3 residues: CASSPTPSQETQYF. As DNA, the CDR3 is TGTGCCAGCAGCCCGACGCCCAGCCAAGAGACCCAGTACTTC.

This clonotype was counted only a few times. This chain joins TRBV10-3 and TRBJ2-7; 7 nucleotides match TRBD1. Looked up from germline, CDR1 is ENHRY and CDR2 is SYGVKD. V was pared by 6 bases and J by 1 base, with 12 bases of the junction left unmatched. This CDR3 region has 16 residues. The CDR3 DNA reads as TGTGCCATCAGCCCCGAGGGGGCAGTTCCTTCCTACGAGCAGTACTTC. It yields the protein CAISPEGAVPSYEQYF.

This clonotype was seen a handful of times. The chain combines TRBV4-1 with TRBJ2-3; 12 bases are shared with TRBD2. The ends lost 4 bases at V and 2 bases at J; junction bases unmatched: 4. The CDR3 is 16 amino acids. CDR1 and CDR2 from the germline V gene are MGHRA and YSYEKL. Here the CDR3 reads CASSLASGGVTDTQYF. DNA for the CDR3: TGCGCCAGCAGCCTTGCTAGCGGGGGGGTCACAGATACGCAGTATTTT.

This chain connects TRBV9 to TRBJ2-1, with TRBD1 as a possible D gene (5 bases). V was pared by 0 bases and J by 4 bases, with 14 bases between. The CDR3 runs to 16 residues. Germline V gene sequence: CDR1 SGDLS, CDR2 YYNGEE. The CDR3 region has the DNA TGTGCCAGCAGCGTAGATCGGCAGGGCCAATACAATGAGCAGTTCTTC. Translated: CASSVDRQGQYNEQFF.